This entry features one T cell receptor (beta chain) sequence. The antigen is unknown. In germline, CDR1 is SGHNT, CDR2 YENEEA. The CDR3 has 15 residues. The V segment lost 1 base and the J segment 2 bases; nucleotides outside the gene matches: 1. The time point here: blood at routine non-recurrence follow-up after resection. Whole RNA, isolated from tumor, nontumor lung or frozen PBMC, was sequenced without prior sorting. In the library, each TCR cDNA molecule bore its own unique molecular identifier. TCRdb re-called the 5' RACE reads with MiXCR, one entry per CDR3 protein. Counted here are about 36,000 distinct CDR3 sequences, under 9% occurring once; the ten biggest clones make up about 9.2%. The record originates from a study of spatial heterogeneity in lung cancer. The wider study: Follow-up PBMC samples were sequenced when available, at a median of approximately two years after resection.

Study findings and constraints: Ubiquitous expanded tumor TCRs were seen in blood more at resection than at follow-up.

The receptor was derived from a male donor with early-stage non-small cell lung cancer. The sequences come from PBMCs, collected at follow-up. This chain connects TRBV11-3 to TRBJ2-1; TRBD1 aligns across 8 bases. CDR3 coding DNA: TGTGCCAGCAGCTTAGCACAGGGGGCCTACAATGAGCAGTTCTTC. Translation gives CASSLAQGAYNEQFF.